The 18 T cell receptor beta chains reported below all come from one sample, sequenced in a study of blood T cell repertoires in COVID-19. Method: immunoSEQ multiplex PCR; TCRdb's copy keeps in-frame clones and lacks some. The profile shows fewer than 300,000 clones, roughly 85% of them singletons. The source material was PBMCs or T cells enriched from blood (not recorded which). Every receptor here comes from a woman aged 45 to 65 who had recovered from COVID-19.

The CDR3 nucleotides read TGTGCCACCAGCAGAGATTTGGGGACTAGCGGGAGGCCTTACAATGAGCAGTTCTTC. As protein: CATSRDLGTSGRPYNEQFF. The genes are TRBV15 and TRBJ2-1; the match to TRBD2 covers 15 bases. With 0 bases clipped from V and 4 bases from J, the junction kept 7 bases outside the gene matches. The germline CDR1 and CDR2 sequences are LNHNV and YYDKDF (reference sequence). The CDR3 totals 19 residues.

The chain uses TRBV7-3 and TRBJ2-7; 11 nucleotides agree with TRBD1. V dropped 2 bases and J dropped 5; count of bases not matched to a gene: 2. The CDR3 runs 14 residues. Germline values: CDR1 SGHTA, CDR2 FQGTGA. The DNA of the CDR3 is TGTGCCAGCAGCTTAGGGACAGGGGGTAACGAGCAGTACTTC. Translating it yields CASSLGTGGNEQYF.

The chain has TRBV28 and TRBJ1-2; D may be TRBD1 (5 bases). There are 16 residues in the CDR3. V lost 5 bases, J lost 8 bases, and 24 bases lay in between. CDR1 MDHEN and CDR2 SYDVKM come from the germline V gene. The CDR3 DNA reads TGTGCCAGCAGTCTCCGACCCTGGGGAGGGGCGAGCGGCTACACCTTC. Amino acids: CASSLRPWGGASGYTF.

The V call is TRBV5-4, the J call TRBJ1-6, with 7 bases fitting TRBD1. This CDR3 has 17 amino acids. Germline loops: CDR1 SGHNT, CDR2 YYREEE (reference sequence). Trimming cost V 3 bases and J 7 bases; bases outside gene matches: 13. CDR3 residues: CASSSEQGLIGNSPLHF. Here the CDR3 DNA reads TGTGCCAGCAGCTCCGAACAGGGGCTTATTGGAAATTCACCCCTCCACTTT.

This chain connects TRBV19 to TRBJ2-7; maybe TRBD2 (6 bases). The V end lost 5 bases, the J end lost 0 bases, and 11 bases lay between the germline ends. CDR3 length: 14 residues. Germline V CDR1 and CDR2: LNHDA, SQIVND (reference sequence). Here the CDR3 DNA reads TGTGCCAGTAGTCTAGCGCCGAGCTCCTACGAGCAGTACTTC. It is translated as CASSLAPSSYEQYF.

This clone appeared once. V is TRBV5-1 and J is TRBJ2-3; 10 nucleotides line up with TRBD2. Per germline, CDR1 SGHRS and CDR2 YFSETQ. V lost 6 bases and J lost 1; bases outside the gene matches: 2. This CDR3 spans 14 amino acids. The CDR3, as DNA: TGCGCCAGCACCCTAGCGGGGGGCACAGATACGCAGTATTTT. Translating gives CASTLAGGTDTQYF.

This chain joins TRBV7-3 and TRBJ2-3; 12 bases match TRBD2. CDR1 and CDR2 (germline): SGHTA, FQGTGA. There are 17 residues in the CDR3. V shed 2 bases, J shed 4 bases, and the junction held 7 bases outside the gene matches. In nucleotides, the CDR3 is TGTGCCAGCAGCTTAGGGACTAGCGGGTCCCCGGCAGATACGCAGTATTTT. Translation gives CASSLGTSGSPADTQYF.

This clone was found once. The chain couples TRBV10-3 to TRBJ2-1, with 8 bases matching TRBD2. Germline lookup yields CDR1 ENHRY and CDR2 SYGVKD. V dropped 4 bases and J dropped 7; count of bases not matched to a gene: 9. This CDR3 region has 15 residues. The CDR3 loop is CAISAASGGGNEQFF. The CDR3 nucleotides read TGTGCCATCAGTGCGGCAAGCGGGGGAGGGAATGAGCAGTTCTTC.

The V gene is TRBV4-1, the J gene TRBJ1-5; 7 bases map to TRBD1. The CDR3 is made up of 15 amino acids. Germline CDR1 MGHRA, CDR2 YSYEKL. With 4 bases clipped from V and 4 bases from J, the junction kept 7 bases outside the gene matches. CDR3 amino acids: CASSRITGENQPQHF. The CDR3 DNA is TGCGCCAGCAGCCGCATAACAGGGGAGAATCAGCCCCAGCATTTT.

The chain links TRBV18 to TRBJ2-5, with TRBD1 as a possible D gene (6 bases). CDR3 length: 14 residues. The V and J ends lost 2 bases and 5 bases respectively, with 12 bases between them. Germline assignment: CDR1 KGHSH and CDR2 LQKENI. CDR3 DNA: TGTGCCAGCTCACCAATGGACAGTACGGAGACCCAGTACTTC. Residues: CASSPMDSTETQYF.

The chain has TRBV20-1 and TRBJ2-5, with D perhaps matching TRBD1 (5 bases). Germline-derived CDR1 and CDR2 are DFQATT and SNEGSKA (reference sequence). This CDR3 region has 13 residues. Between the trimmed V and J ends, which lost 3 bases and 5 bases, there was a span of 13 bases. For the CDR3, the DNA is TGCAGTGCTAGTTCAGGGCTCATGGAGACCCAGTACTTC. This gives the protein CSASSGLMETQYF.

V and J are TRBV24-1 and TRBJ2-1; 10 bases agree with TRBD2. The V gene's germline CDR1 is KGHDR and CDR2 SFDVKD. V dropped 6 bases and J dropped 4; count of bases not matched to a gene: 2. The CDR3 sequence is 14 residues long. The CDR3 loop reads CATSKREGYNEQFF. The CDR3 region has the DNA TGTGCCACCAGTAAGCGGGAGGGATACAATGAGCAGTTCTTC.

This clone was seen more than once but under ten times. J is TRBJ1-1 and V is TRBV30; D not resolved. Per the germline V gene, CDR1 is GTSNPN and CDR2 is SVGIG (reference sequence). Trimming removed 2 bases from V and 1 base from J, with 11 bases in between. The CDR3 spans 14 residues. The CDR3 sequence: CAWSRGGGNTEAFF. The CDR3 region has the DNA TGTGCCTGGAGTCGAGGTGGAGGGAACACTGAAGCTTTCTTT.

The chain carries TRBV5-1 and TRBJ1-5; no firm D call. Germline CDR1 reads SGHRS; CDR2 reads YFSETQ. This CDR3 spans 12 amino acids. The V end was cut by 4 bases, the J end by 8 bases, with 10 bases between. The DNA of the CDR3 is TGCGCCAGCAGCATAGACGGGGAGCCCCAGCATTTT. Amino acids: CASSIDGEPQHF.

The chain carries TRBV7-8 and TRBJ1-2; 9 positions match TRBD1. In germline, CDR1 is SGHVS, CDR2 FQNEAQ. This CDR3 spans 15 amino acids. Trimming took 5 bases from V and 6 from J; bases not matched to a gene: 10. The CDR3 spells CASSAYRGLRDGYTF. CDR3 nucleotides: TGTGCCAGCAGCGCCTACAGGGGGCTACGGGATGGCTACACCTTC.

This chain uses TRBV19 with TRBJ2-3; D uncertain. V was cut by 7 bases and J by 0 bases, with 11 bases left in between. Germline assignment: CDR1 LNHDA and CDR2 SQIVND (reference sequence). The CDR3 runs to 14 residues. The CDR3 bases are TGTGCCAGTAAGGCGCAGGCTAGCACAGATACGCAGTATTTT. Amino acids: CASKAQASTDTQYF.

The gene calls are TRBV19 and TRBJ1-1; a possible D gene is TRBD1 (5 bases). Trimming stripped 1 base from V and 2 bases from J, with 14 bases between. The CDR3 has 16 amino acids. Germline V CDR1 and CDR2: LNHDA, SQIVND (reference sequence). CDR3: CASSIAAGRLNTEAFF. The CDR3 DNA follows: TGTGCCAGTAGTATAGCCGCGGGGCGGCTTAACACTGAAGCTTTCTTT. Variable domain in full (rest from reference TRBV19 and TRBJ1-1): DGGITQSPKYLFRKEGQNVTLSCEQNLNHDAMYWYRQDPGQGLRLIYYSQIVNDFQKGDIAEGYSVSREKKESFPLTVTSAQKNPTAFYLCASSIAAGRLNTEAFFGQGTRLTVV.

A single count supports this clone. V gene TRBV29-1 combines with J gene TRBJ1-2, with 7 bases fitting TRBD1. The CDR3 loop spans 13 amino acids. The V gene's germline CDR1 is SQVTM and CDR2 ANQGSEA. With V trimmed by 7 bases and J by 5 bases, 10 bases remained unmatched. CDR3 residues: CSARRQGVYGYTF. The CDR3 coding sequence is TGCAGCGCTAGACGGCAGGGGGTATATGGCTACACCTTC.